This entry features one T cell receptor (beta chain) sequence. The target antigen is unknown. The data derive from a study of cytomegalovirus exposure and HLA in healthy donors. Study in general: About 85 million unique TCRs from HLA-typed donors were held in an early release of data.

Study-wide results and caveats: An observed cluster of highly shared sequence variants was recorded as a likely sequencing artifact. The study designated roughly 150 TCR beta chains cytomegalovirus-associated. Later work associated roughly 15,000 TCR beta sequences with HLA alleles at 0.05 false discovery rate.

PCR involved 60 Vbeta and 13 Jbeta primers. TCRdb keeps only in-frame clones here, not all; method: immunoSEQ multiplex PCR. The sample data list more than 95,000 clones. The CDR3 is made up of 12 amino acids. V trimming: 5 bases; J trimming: 8 bases; junction bases outside the gene matches: 5. Germline V lookup: CDR1 SNHLY, CDR2 FYNNEI. This clonotype was obtained from a man aged 18 to 29 in good health and CMV-seronegative. Sequencing was carried out using PBMCs. V usage is TRBV2 and J usage is TRBJ1-2; 7 positions match TRBD1. CDR3 residues: CASSIDRAGYTF. CDR3 coding DNA: TGTGCCAGCAGTATAGACAGGGCGGGCTACACCTTC.